The clone carrying this TCR beta chain was seen ten or more times. Its antigen remains unidentified. Trimming took 1 base from V and 7 from J, leaving 11 bases between them. The V gene's germline CDR1 is SGHVS and CDR2 FQNEAQ. CDR3 length: 14 amino acids. The repertoire was sequenced with immunoSEQ multiplex PCR; TCRdb's copy has only in-frame clones and lacks some. This sample carries tens of thousands of clones, none of them present only once. The data derive from a study of T cells after posttransplantation cyclophosphamide. Study-level points and caveats: Recipient CMV seropositivity and CMV reactivation strongly tracked TRB clonality.

The chain carries TRBV7-8 and TRBJ2-1, with D hard to call. This receptor was taken from a middle-aged man in good health, CMV-negative, and a related stem cell transplant donor. The sample taken for sequencing was PBMCs. This CDR3 reads CASSLGTGWNEQFF. The CDR3 region has the DNA TGTGCCAGCAGCTTAGGCACGGGTTGGAATGAGCAGTTCTTC. Full variable domain (outside the CDR3, taken from reference TRBV7-8 and TRBJ2-1): GAGVSQSPRYKVAKRGQDVALRCDPISGHVSLFWYQQALGQGPEFLTYFQNEAQLDKSGLPSDRFFAERPEGSVSTLKIQRTQQEDSAVYLCASSLGTGWNEQFFGPGTRLTVL.